The T cell receptor beta chain described here comes from a study of neurological immune-mediated disorders. Findings and limits, study-wide: The expanded clones of different subjects shared no CDR3 amino acid sequences (suggesting private repertoires in all groups). HTLV-1-associated myelopathy displayed the greatest TCR clonal expansion, and multiple sclerosis exhibited the smallest, lower than that of healthy controls.

The cDNA came from 5'RACE, which used 10-nucleotide random UMIs. MiXCR, run by TCRdb on the 5' RACE reads, gives a single entry per CDR3 protein. Counted here are some 30,000 distinct CDR3 sequences, about 16% occurring once; the ten biggest clones make up around a quarter. V dropped 0 bases and J dropped 5 bases, with 8 bases sitting between them. Germline assignment: CDR1 SGHTA and CDR2 FQGNSA. The CDR3 covers 14 residues. This clonotype was recorded at least ten times. Antigen unknown. The TCR was taken from an older man in good health. Sequencing was carried out using PBMCs. The chain links TRBV7-2 to TRBJ1-5; D uncertain. CDR3 amino acids: CASSLAAEYQPQHF. CDR3 DNA sequence: TGTGCCAGCAGCTTAGCGGCAGAGTATCAGCCCCAGCATTTT.